This TCR beta chain was captured in a study of blood T cell repertoires in COVID-19. Study overall: From T cells, B-cell-depleted T cells, or PBMCs came the material, which was cDNA or gDNA.

V lost 3 bases and J lost 0, with 15 bases in between. CDR1 is MNHEY, CDR2 SVGEGT, per germline. The CDR3 runs 18 residues. Authors' methods: Amplifying reference gene primers gave estimates of nucleated cell counts. Profiled with immunoSEQ multiplex PCR; TCRdb holds only in-frame clones, not every one. V and J calls and clone size are those listed in that table; D and trimming were worked out from the DNA. There are approximately 200,000 clones in the sample; about 83% occur only once, and approximately 6.2% lies in the top ten. The origin of this receptor is a man aged 55 to 70 who had recovered from COVID-19. Sample: peripheral blood. The V call is TRBV6-2 or TRBV6-3, the J call TRBJ1-6; D call uncertain. The CDR3 bases are TGTGCCAGCAGTTATCATCCGGGAAAATTCTCCTATAATTCACCCCTCCACTTT. Translated, it gives CASSYHPGKFSYNSPLHF.